The source of this T cell receptor beta chain is a study of blood T cell repertoires in COVID-19 (dated by TCRdb to 2018 to 2021). Study-wide context: Samples from collaborators originated in the United States, Italy and Spain and spanned both the acute and convalescent phases of COVID-19. The material from the prospective study consisted of cDNA or gDNA derived from T cells, B-cell-depleted T cells, or PBMCs. Deeply sampled blood TCRbeta repertoires from subjects exposed to, actively infected with, or recovered from COVID-19 were included in the dataset. The repertoires were released in a freely available public database meant as a resource for research on the immune response to SARS-CoV-2. The samples were drawn from the first 160 participants of the ongoing ImmuneRACE study and from some 1,300 subjects provided by 6 global collaborators. A de-identified subject ID, COVID-19 status, age in years and sex were almost always included in the sample metadata. Where HLA class I and class II types were available, the types were taken from metadata supplied by the sample provider, not from assay-based typing.

The immunoSEQ Assay, a bias-controlled multiplex PCR, was used to amplify TCRbeta CDR3 regions from genomic DNA. In the original analysis: Within the assay, amplification of reference gene primers was used to estimate how many nucleated cells each sample contained. To quantify the absolute abundance of each unique TCRbeta CDR3 rearrangement, sequence reads were collapsed and filtered. Productive Simpson clonality was computed per sample as the square root of Simpson's diversity index over productive rearrangements. TCRdb provides this immuneACCESS table in a form limited to in-frame rearrangements. Some clones are lacking; in checked studies, under half of them reflect an unresolved V gene, and why the rest are absent is not known. V and J calls and clone size are copied from that table; D and trimming were computed from the DNA. This sample lists 250,000 to 300,000 clones; 80% to 90% were detected once. The top ten clonotypes cover 1.5% to 2% of the sample.

Broader findings and caveats from the paper: The amount of clinical and demographic metadata varied by source and participant and was provided uncurated.

Enrolling through a virtual design, the prospective study's participants ranged in age from about 18 to 100 years and lived across roughly 23 United States geographic areas. In the prospective study, participants were assigned to cohorts based on the clinical history participants reported in a screening survey and a study questionnaire. Recovered participants in ImmuneRACE Cohort 3 were defined as having two consecutive negative NP/OP PCR tests, clearance from a healthcare professional, or resolution of symptoms. Mobile phlebotomists in the prospective study collected whole blood, serum and a nasopharyngeal or oropharyngeal swab from every participant. Prospective study participants could optionally give additional blood draws and questionnaires over an approximately 2-month period. Before DNA extraction, prospective study blood samples were shipped either frozen or at room temperature. As for this clone: It has no known antigen specificity. No qualities accompany the bases; no much larger clone lies one base away.

V and J are truncated by 6 bases and 4 bases respectively, leaving an intervening sequence of 12 bases. From a lookup of the germline V gene, CDR1 and CDR2 are SGHAT and FQNNGV. Inclusive of the bounding cysteine and phenylalanine, the CDR3 is 13 residues long. This entry keeps only the CDR3 DNA: 39 bases, framed from base 1. The rearrangement joined TRBV11-2 to TRBJ2-5, and the D gene may be TRBD2, 5 bases matching. This TCR was recovered from a woman aged 45-59 years who had recovered from COVID-19. The material sequenced was PBMCs or T cells enriched from blood (not recorded which). The DNA sequence reads TGTGCCAGCAGTTCCGTTCGGGGAGAGACCCAGTACTTC. Its translation reads: CASSSVRGETQYF.